A single sample gave rise to the 32 T cell receptor beta chains below, sequenced in a study of T cell repertoires in cytomegalovirus infection. One entry per CDR3 protein, called by TCRdb with MiXCR from the reads. The table shows 310,000 or so distinct CDR3 sequences, with around 10% occurring only once. Sequenced: PBMCs. Receptors were obtained from a human donor in good health (CMV status not recorded). Some clones in this sample may be carry-over from other donors' samples.

This clonotype came up many times. The chain recombines TRBV5-1 with TRBJ2-7; D is unresolved. Between the trimmed V and J ends, which lost 0 bases and 5 bases, there was a span of 6 bases. Germline CDR1 is SGHRS and CDR2 is YFSETQ. The CDR3 consists of 12 residues. In nucleotides, the CDR3 is TGCGCCAGCAGCTTGGAGGCCCACGAGCAGTACTTC. Protein sequence: CASSLEAHEQYF.

This clonotype was recorded a few times. This chain uses TRBV2 with TRBJ2-7; 8 positions match TRBD1. The CDR3 has 12 residues. The V segment lost 6 bases and the J segment 5 bases; nucleotides outside the gene matches: 3. Germline CDR1 SNHLY, CDR2 FYNNEI. For the CDR3, the DNA is TGTGCCAGCAGAGCGACAGGGGACGAGCAGTACTTC. It yields the protein CASRATGDEQYF.

For this clonotype: Germline and junction disagree at one end, which may indicate a read error. The V and J genes are TRBV28 and TRBJ1-2; D is possibly TRBD1 (5 bases). Germline V lookup: CDR1 MDHEN, CDR2 SYDVKM. The CDR3 is 12 residues long. The CDR3 loop reads CTSSLTQGVYTF. Here the CDR3 DNA reads TGTACCAGCAGTTTAACCCAGGGCGTCTACACCTTC.

There are many counts of this clonotype. This chain links TRBV5-1 with TRBJ2-3; D is perhaps TRBD1 or TRBD2 (6 bases each). The CDR3 is made up of 15 amino acids. V was trimmed by 10 bases and J by 3 bases, leaving 21 bases between them. Germline V gives CDR1 SGHRS, CDR2 YFSETQ. CDR3 sequence: CASSEGGRATDTQYF. In nucleotides, the CDR3 is TGCGCCTCCTCCGAAGGGGGGCGGGCAACAGATACGCAGTATTTT.

This clonotype was recorded many times. This chain links TRBV11-2 with TRBJ2-2, with unresolved D. This CDR3 region has 16 residues. V dropped 3 bases and J dropped 1 base, with 12 bases sitting between them. The V gene's germline CDR1 is SGHAT and CDR2 FQNNGV. The CDR3 protein is CASSFTVTMNTGELFF. In DNA, the CDR3 is TGTGCCAGCAGCTTCACCGTGACAATGAACACCGGGGAGCTGTTTTTT.

The V gene is TRBV12-3 or TRBV12-4, the J gene TRBJ2-3, with 11 bases matching TRBD2. V lost 5 bases and J lost 5; bases outside the gene matches: 9. The CDR3 has 16 residues. As DNA, the CDR3 is TGTGCCAGCAGTACTAGCGGGGGAGTGCACGAAGATACGCAGTATTTT. Translation gives CASSTSGGVHEDTQYF.

This clonotype was observed at least ten times. The rearrangement links TRBV7-8 to TRBJ1-1, with D unresolved. The ends were cut back, 1 base at V and 3 bases at J, with 6 bases in the middle. This CDR3 is built from 13 residues. The germline V gene encodes CDR1 SGHVS and CDR2 FQNEAQ. The CDR3 nucleotides are TGTGCCAGCAGCTTAGGCCAGCACACTGAAGCTTTCTTT. Translating gives CASSLGQHTEAFF.

Ten or more counts support this clonotype. The rearrangement uses TRBV7-9 and TRBJ1-5, with D tentatively TRBD1 (5 bases). CDR3 length equals 14 residues. CDR1 is SEHNR and CDR2 is FQNEAQ in the germline V gene (reference sequence). Trimming removed 8 bases from V and 5 bases from J, with 16 bases in between. CDR3 nucleotides: TGTGCCAGCTCCGGGACGGGCCTATATCAGCCCCAGCATTTT. Residues: CASSGTGLYQPQHF. The full variable domain, in which reference TRBV7-9 and TRBJ1-5 provide the parts outside the CDR3, is DTGVSQNPRHKITKRGQNVTFRCDPISEHNRLYWYRQTLGQGPEFLTYFQNEAQLEKSRLLSDRFSAERPKGSFSTLEIQRTEQGDSAMYLCASSGTGLYQPQHFGDGTRLSIL.

This chain connects TRBV20-1 to TRBJ2-2, with D possibly TRBD1 on 6 matching bases. CDR3 length: 11 residues. V was pared by 5 bases and J by 11 bases, with 12 bases between. Germline-derived CDR1 and CDR2 are DFQATT and SNEGSKA (reference sequence). The CDR3 loop is CSALDGTELFF. DNA for the CDR3: TGCAGTGCTCTCGACGGGACAGAGCTGTTTTTT.

DNA for the CDR3: TGTGCCAGCAGCCCCCCGACAGGGCCCGATACGCAGTATTTT. Protein sequence: CASSPPTGPDTQYF. This chain joins TRBV5-5 and TRBJ2-3, with 7 bases that match TRBD1. The germline CDR1 and CDR2 sequences are SGHKS and YYEKEE (reference sequence). With V trimmed by 4 bases and J by 6 bases, 8 bases remained unmatched. CDR3 length: 14 amino acids. Combining the CDR3 with reference TRBV5-5 and TRBJ2-3 gives the whole variable domain DAGVTQSPTHLIKTRGQQVTLRCSPISGHKSVSWYQQVLGQGPQFIFQYYEKEERGRGNFPDRFSARQFPNYSSELNVNALLLGDSALYLCASSPPTGPDTQYFGPGTRLTVL.

This clonotype was seen many times. The chain combines TRBV10-3 with TRBJ1-4; TRBD1 agrees at 7 bases. The germline V gene has CDR1 ENHRY and CDR2 SYGVKD. V lost 7 bases and J lost 8; bases outside the gene matches: 4. The CDR3 is made up of 12 amino acids. This CDR3 is CAIKGAEEKLFF. For the CDR3, the DNA is TGTGCCATCAAGGGGGCGGAGGAAAAACTGTTTTTT.

This clonotype was picked up many times. The chain couples TRBV7-8 to TRBJ1-1, with D tentatively TRBD1 (6 bases). Germline-derived CDR1 and CDR2 are SGHVS and FQNEAQ. This CDR3 has 16 amino acids. Trimming took 1 base from V and 1 from J, leaving 13 bases between them. The CDR3 region is CASSLGVVRGNTEAFF. DNA of the CDR3: TGTGCCAGCAGCTTAGGCGTCGTCAGGGGGAACACTGAAGCTTTCTTT.

This clonotype was seen at least ten times. The chain has TRBV2 and TRBJ1-5, with D perhaps matching TRBD1 (5 bases). The V end was cut by 4 bases, the J end by 2 bases, with 18 bases between. CDR1 and CDR2 (germline): SNHLY, FYNNEI. The CDR3 spans 17 residues. In DNA, the CDR3 is TGTGCCAGCAGTGCTGAGGAGGGGCGCCGGGGCAATCAGCCCCAGCATTTT. It codes for CASSAEEGRRGNQPQHF.

At least ten counts were recorded for this clonotype. The rearrangement uses TRBV7-2 and TRBJ2-7; the D gene could be TRBD1 or TRBD2 (5 bases each). Germline CDR1 SGHTA, CDR2 FQGNSA. Trimming took off 5 bases at V and 6 bases at J, with 20 bases between the two ends. CDR3 length: 15 amino acids. In DNA form, the CDR3 reads TGTGCCAGCAGCGCGGCCGGGCCCCGTGGGGGCGAGCAGTACTTC. This translates into CASSAAGPRGGEQYF.

V is TRBV14 and J is TRBJ2-7; D remains ambiguous. CDR1 and CDR2 from the germline V gene are SGHDN and FVKESK. V was cut by 3 bases and J by 2 bases, with 11 bases left in between. The CDR3 is 14 residues long. For the CDR3, the DNA is TGTGCCAGCAGCCATTACAGTGTCCCCTACGAGCAGTACTTC. Translating gives CASSHYSVPYEQYF.

In the case of this clonotype: With a much larger clone just one base away, this may be a read error. The J gene is TRBJ2-1, the V gene TRBV11-3; the D gene is possibly TRBD1 (6 bases). V was shortened by 2 bases and J by 10 bases, with 15 bases between the two germline ends. This CDR3 comprises 14 residues. Germline V gene sequence: CDR1 SGHNT, CDR2 YENEEA. The DNA of the CDR3 is TGTGCCAGCAGCTTACTGTCGAGGGGGAGCGAGCAGTTCTTC. It specifies CASSLLSRGSEQFF.

This clonotype was counted at least ten times. V gene TRBV5-5 combines with J gene TRBJ2-4, with a possible D match to TRBD1 (6 bases). The CDR3 contains 14 residues. Germline V gene lookup returns CDR1 SGHKS and CDR2 YYEKEE (reference sequence). Trimming removed 3 bases at V and 3 bases at J, with 10 bases between. The CDR3, as DNA: TGTGCCAGCAGCTCAGGGGAGAACAAAAACATTCAGTACTTC. Its protein product is CASSSGENKNIQYF.

Remarks on this clonotype: At one end the junction does not follow the germline gene, possibly because of a read error. The CDR3 reads CTSRLSGRDEKLFF. As DNA, the CDR3 is TGTACCAGCAGGTTGTCAGGGCGGGATGAAAAACTGTTTTTT. This chain joins TRBV2 and TRBJ1-4; D is perhaps TRBD1 (5 bases). This CDR3 has 14 residues. Per germline, CDR1 SNHLY and CDR2 FYNNEI.

The chain employs TRBV6-4 and TRBJ1-1; perhaps TRBD1 as D (6 bases). Germline assignment: CDR1 MRHNA and CDR2 SNTAGT. This CDR3 has 15 amino acids. Deletions cut 3 bases from V and 5 bases from J, with 16 bases between. The CDR3 protein is CASSEGGLGKTEAFF. In nucleotides, the CDR3 is TGTGCCAGCAGTGAGGGGGGCCTAGGGAAGACTGAAGCTTTCTTT.

This clonotype has ten or more counts. The V and J genes are TRBV6-5 and TRBJ2-2; TRBD1 aligns across 8 bases. After removal of 6 bases from V and 7 bases from J, the junction contained 4 bases not matched to a gene. This CDR3 region has 13 residues. Germline lookup yields CDR1 MNHEY and CDR2 SVGAGI. The DNA of the CDR3 is TGTGCCAGCAGGACAGGGGCTCACGGGGAGCTGTTTTTT. Its protein product is CASRTGAHGELFF.

The V call is TRBV13, the J call TRBJ2-7; TRBD1 aligns across 9 bases. This CDR3 is 13 amino acids long. Germline V lookup: CDR1 PRHDT, CDR2 FYEKMQ (reference sequence). V gave up 5 bases and J gave up 5 bases; unmatched junction bases: 4. CDR3 protein: CASSPGTGNEQYV. The CDR3 nucleotides read TGTGCCAGCAGCCCTGGGACAGGGAACGAGCAGTACGTC.

Many counts were recorded for this clonotype. The CDR3 spells CASSFPSRINEQFF. The CDR3 DNA is TGTGCCAGCAGCTTCCCTTCTAGGATCAATGAGCAGTTCTTC. V usage is TRBV7-9 and J usage is TRBJ2-1; D remains ambiguous. Between the trimmed V and J ends, which lost 3 bases and 6 bases, there was a span of 12 bases. This CDR3 region has 14 residues. Germline lookup yields CDR1 SEHNR and CDR2 FQNEAQ (reference sequence).

This clonotype was found many times. The chain recombines TRBV7-3 with TRBJ2-3; no clear D. The germline V gene has CDR1 SGHTA and CDR2 FQGTGA. With 1 base removed from V and 11 bases from J, the gap between germline ends came to 10 bases. The CDR3 runs to 12 residues. CDR3 in DNA: TGTGCCAGCAGCTTAAGTCCGTCCAAGCAGTATTTT. This encodes CASSLSPSKQYF.

This clonotype was detected many times. The V call is TRBV20-1, the J call TRBJ2-3; maybe TRBD2 (5 bases). The CDR3 runs 13 residues. V shed 6 bases and J shed 1 base, with 11 bases lying between them. Germline V CDR1 and CDR2: DFQATT, SNEGSKA (reference sequence). CDR3 region: CSAKLVGTDTQYF. The CDR3 DNA reads TGCAGTGCGAAACTAGTTGGCACAGATACGCAGTATTTT.

In this sample, this clonotype turned up many times. V and J are TRBV14 and TRBJ2-6; D unresolved. V lost 0 bases to trimming and J lost 1 base, with 13 bases between them. This CDR3 region has 18 residues. The germline gives CDR1 SGHDN, CDR2 FVKESK. This CDR3 is CASSQDRRAGSGANVLTF. In DNA, the CDR3 is TGTGCCAGCAGCCAAGATCGCCGGGCTGGGTCTGGGGCCAACGTCCTGACTTTC.

This clonotype was observed once. V is TRBV27 and J is TRBJ2-7, with 7 bases identical to TRBD1. Losses at the gene ends were 4 bases for V and 10 bases for J; bases not matched to a gene: 13. The CDR3 runs 14 residues. Germline CDR1 reads MNHEY; CDR2 reads SMNVEV (reference sequence). The CDR3 DNA follows: TGTGCCAGCAGTTCGGCACAGACAGGGTTAGGACAGTACTTC. This encodes CASSSAQTGLGQYF.

V is TRBV7-2 and J is TRBJ1-1; perhaps TRBD1 as D (5 bases). Germline V gene sequence: CDR1 SGHTA, CDR2 FQGNSA. The CDR3 has 15 amino acids. V was pared by 8 bases and J by 4 bases, with 20 bases between. The CDR3 loop reads CASVPQQGASTEAFF. CDR3 sequence (DNA): TGTGCCAGCGTTCCTCAGCAGGGAGCGTCCACTGAAGCTTTCTTT.

This clonotype was counted ten times or more. This chain links TRBV6-2 or TRBV6-3 with TRBJ2-4, with D maybe TRBD2 (5 bases). This CDR3 is 15 amino acids long. The germline gives CDR1 MNHEY, CDR2 SVGEGT. V was pared by 1 base and J by 5 bases, with 12 bases between. The CDR3 here is CASSYYKVRENIQYF. The CDR3 DNA reads TGTGCCAGCAGTTACTATAAGGTGCGGGAAAACATTCAGTACTTC.

This clonotype has at least ten counts. DNA for the CDR3: TGTGCCAGCAGGAATTTAGCGGGGGTGCACGACAATGAGCAGTTCTTC. Its protein product is CASRNLAGVHDNEQFF. The chain has TRBV5-4 and TRBJ2-1; TRBD2 agrees at 9 bases. J gave up 5 bases and V 5 bases, and 11 bases lay outside the gene matches. The CDR3 totals 16 residues. Germline CDR1 SGHNT, CDR2 YYREEE (reference sequence).

This clonotype appeared many times. The gene calls are TRBV12-3 or TRBV12-4 and TRBJ1-2, with 8 bases that match TRBD1. Trimming took 5 bases from V and 1 from J; bases not matched to a gene: 6. CDR3 size: 15 residues. The CDR3 bases are TGTGCCAGCAGTCTCCGGGACAGGCTTAACTATGGCTACACCTTC. This encodes CASSLRDRLNYGYTF.

This clonotype occurred many times. The chain couples TRBV29-1 to TRBJ2-4; D may match TRBD1 or TRBD2 (5 bases each). V was clipped by 4 bases and J by 6 bases, with 16 bases between them. This CDR3 is 14 amino acids long. The germline gives CDR1 SQVTM, CDR2 ANQGSEA. This CDR3 is CSVGGEQGRNIQYF. CDR3 DNA: TGCAGCGTTGGGGGTGAGCAGGGACGAAACATTCAGTACTTC.

Only a few counts were recorded for this clonotype. J is TRBJ1-1 and V is TRBV29-1; perhaps TRBD1 as D (6 bases). The CDR3 is 10 residues long. Deletions cut 7 bases from V and 7 bases from J, with 10 bases between. Germline V gene data show CDR1 as SQVTM and CDR2 as ANQGSEA. As DNA, the CDR3 is TGCAGCGCCCTACAGGGTGAAGCTTTCTTT. This encodes CSALQGEAFF.